What follows describes a single T cell receptor (beta chain). Its cognate antigen is unknown. Caucasian individuals from Russia who were healthy and aged 6 to 90 acted as donors. Peripheral blood from each donor was collected in a volume of approximately 9.2 milliliters. This sample is drawn from a study of blood T cells in healthy people across ages. Alongside a J-beta primer mix, a sample-barcoded 5' primer served in a second PCR lasting 7 to 11 cycles. Every cDNA was tagged by a template-switch adaptor with 12 random nucleotides. MiXCR was run by TCRdb on the 5' RACE reads, yielding one entry per CDR3 protein. The profile shows 1.4 million to 1.5 million distinct CDR3 sequences, about 43% of them singletons. The junction had 14 bases not matched to a gene; V was cut back by 4 bases and J by 2 bases. The CDR3 covers 18 residues. Germline V gives CDR1 MGHRA, CDR2 YSYEKL. General study findings and limits: Lack of knowledge of donor CMV status possibly confounded expanded clonotype changes.

The chain combines TRBV4-1 with TRBJ2-5; 9 bases fit TRBD1. The clonotype was recovered from a woman aged 18-29 years in good health. Material: blood. In nucleotides, the CDR3 is TGCGCCAGCAGCCGTACAGGATCCGGGACAGGGAAACAAGAGACCCAGTACTTC. Translated, it gives CASSRTGSGTGKQETQYF.